The sequence of this T cell receptor (beta chain) was determined in a study of T cells in narcolepsy. Findings of the study overall: In some patient and control memory CD4+ samples, autoreactive clones were absent. Blood of same and different patients, but not healthy controls, reportedly held recurring autoreactive clonotypes. Same-patient CSF and blood CD4+ T cell clonotypes included HCRT-specific and TRIB2-specific autoreactive ones.

To note about this clone: Antigen: not known.

TCRdb keeps only in-frame clones here, not all; method: immunoSEQ multiplex PCR. The repertoire holds over 40,000 clones, 70% to 90% seen once, with less than 1.5% in the top ten. The sample taken for sequencing was CD45RA- memory CD4+ T cells from PBMCs. The receptor was derived from a human donor with narcolepsy.

CDR3 residues: CASSELGTSKETQYF. The CDR3 region has the DNA TGTGCCAGCAGTGAGCTTGGGACTAGCAAAGAGACCCAGTACTTC. The rearrangement links TRBV6-1 to TRBJ2-5; 9 bases align to TRBD2. V lost 3 bases to trimming and J lost 3 bases; unmatched junction nucleotides: 5. The CDR3 loop spans 15 amino acids. Germline CDR1 and CDR2: MNHNS and SASEGT.